Following are 7 T cell receptor beta chains from one sample sequenced in a study of early T cells in non-severe SARS-CoV-2 infection. TCRdb re-analysed the 5' RACE reads in MiXCR, keeping a single row per CDR3 protein. The data hold 70,000 or so distinct CDR3 sequences, with around 13% observed a single time. The sequencing sample was made of whole blood. The source of these receptors is an adult who was a healthcare worker with PCR-confirmed SARS-CoV-2 infection or an uninfected control (not recorded which).

The table lists this clonotype with a few counts. This chain joins TRBV28 and TRBJ2-7; D ambiguous. This CDR3 region has 12 residues. Trimming took off 5 bases at V and 4 bases at J, with 9 bases between the two ends. Germline V gives CDR1 MDHEN, CDR2 SYDVKM. The chain's CDR3 is CASSPEPYEQYF. CDR3 bases: TGTGCCAGCAGTCCAGAGCCGTACGAGCAGTACTTC.

The V gene is TRBV7-9, the J gene TRBJ2-7; 8 nucleotides agree with TRBD1. Germline CDR1 SEHNR, CDR2 FQNEAQ (reference sequence). The V and J ends lost 4 bases and 6 bases, in that order; junction bases with no gene match: 8. The length of the CDR3 is 14 residues. CDR3 bases: TGTGCCAGCAGCTCTTGGGGGACAGGCCCCGAGCAGTACTTC. Residues: CASSSWGTGPEQYF.

The chain is built from TRBV5-1 and TRBJ2-3; 16 nucleotides agree with TRBD2. V dropped 4 bases and J dropped 1; count of bases not matched to a gene: 3. Germline values: CDR1 SGHRS, CDR2 YFSETQ. This CDR3 contains 17 residues. CDR3 in DNA: TGCGCCAGCAGCCTCGGGACTAGCGGGGGGGGCACAGATACGCAGTATTTT. This translates into CASSLGTSGGGTDTQYF. The variable domain in full, with the rest retrieved from reference TRBV5-1 and TRBJ2-3, is KAGVTQTPRYLIKTRGQQVTLSCSPISGHRSVSWYQQTPGQGLQFLFEYFSETQRNKGNFPGRFSGRQFSNSRSEMNVSTLELGDSALYLCASSLGTSGGGTDTQYFGPGTRLTVL.

This clonotype was seen repeatedly, ten times or more. The V and J genes are TRBV7-2 and TRBJ2-4, with D perhaps matching TRBD1 (6 bases). The CDR3 has 14 residues. In germline, CDR1 is SGHTA, CDR2 FQGNSA. V dropped 2 bases and J dropped 4 bases, with 9 bases sitting between them. The CDR3 spells CASSLRTDKNIQYF. CDR3 nucleotide sequence: TGTGCCAGCAGCTTAAGGACAGATAAAAACATTCAGTACTTC.

The chain links TRBV20-1 to TRBJ1-2; D unresolved. Between the trimmed V and J ends, which lost 0 bases and 9 bases, there was a span of 5 bases. The CDR3 is 10 amino acids. CDR1 is DFQATT and CDR2 is SNEGSKA in the germline V gene (reference sequence). The CDR3 region is CSARDPSYTF. The CDR3, as DNA: TGCAGTGCTAGAGATCCTAGCTACACCTTC.

The chain employs TRBV9 and TRBJ2-3; D call uncertain. V was pared by 4 bases and J by 0 bases, with 9 bases between. This CDR3 has 14 amino acids. Germline CDR1 SGDLS, CDR2 YYNGEE. CDR3 residues: CASSPNPSTDTQYF. CDR3 in DNA: TGTGCCAGCAGCCCCAACCCTAGCACAGATACGCAGTATTTT.

Only a few counts were recorded for this clonotype. This rearrangement joins TRBV7-2 to TRBJ2-3; weak D call: TRBD2 (6 bases). V lost 4 bases and J 4 bases, leaving 12 bases between the germline ends. The germline gives CDR1 SGHTA, CDR2 FQGNSA. This CDR3 has 14 residues. The CDR3 protein is CASSSVGGADTQYF. The CDR3 nucleotides are TGTGCCAGCAGCTCCGTCGGAGGGGCAGATACGCAGTATTTT.